Listed here are 25 T cell receptor beta chains from one sample, sequenced in a study of cytomegalovirus exposure and HLA in healthy donors. Researchers ran the PCR with 60 Vbeta and 13 Jbeta primers. Measured with immunoSEQ multiplex PCR; TCRdb has only the in-frame clones, and not every one. The sample consists of 75,000 to 100,000 clones, 60% to 80% of them appearing once. Source material: PBMCs. These TCRs come from a man aged 55 to 70 in good health and CMV-seronegative.

On this clone itself: At one boundary the junction diverges from the germline segment, which might be a read error. This CDR3 is also generated by other DNA sequences in the sample. This chain connects TRBV7-7 to TRBJ2-5; 9 positions agree with TRBD1. Germline V gives CDR1 SSHAT, CDR2 FNYEAQ (reference sequence). This CDR3 is 14 amino acids long. CDR3 protein: CASSPGTGQETQYF. CDR3 nucleotide sequence: TGTGCTAGCAGCCCAGGGACAGGGCAAGAGACCCAGTACTTC. Full variable domain (rest looked up from reference TRBV7-7 and TRBJ2-5): GAGVSQSPRYKVTKRGQDVTLRCDPISSHATLYWYQQALGQGPEFLTYFNYEAQPDKSGLPSDRFSAERPEGSISTLTIQRTEQRDSAMYRCASSPGTGQETQYFGPGTRLLVL.

The chain carries TRBV5-5 and TRBJ2-5; 11 bases map to TRBD1. Germline-derived CDR1 and CDR2 are SGHKS and YYEKEE (reference sequence). CDR3 size: 15 residues. J was trimmed by 4 bases and V by 2 bases; bases with no gene match: 4. The CDR3 loop reads CASSLGTGGGETQYF. As DNA, the CDR3 is TGTGCCAGCAGCTTAGGGACAGGGGGAGGAGAGACCCAGTACTTC.

The chain links TRBV14 to TRBJ2-7; 7 positions agree with TRBD2. Germline V gene lookup returns CDR1 SGHDN and CDR2 FVKESK. Losses at the gene ends were 5 bases for V and 4 bases for J; bases not matched to a gene: 8. The CDR3 spans 14 residues. The CDR3 is CASSMGGGRYEQYF. For the CDR3, the DNA is TGTGCCAGCAGCATGGGGGGAGGGAGGTACGAGCAGTACTTC.

The V gene is TRBV30, the J gene TRBJ2-3; 14 bases are a match to TRBD2. The CDR3 is 17 residues long. Germline assignment: CDR1 GTSNPN and CDR2 SVGIG (reference sequence). V was clipped by 2 bases and J by 4 bases; unmatched bases: 8. CDR3 nucleotide sequence: TGTGCCTGGAGTCCAGGACTAGCGGGGGGTAGTGCAGATACGCAGTATTTT. Translating it yields CAWSPGLAGGSADTQYF.

The chain uses TRBV5-6 and TRBJ1-2; unclear D gene. This CDR3 is 13 amino acids long. Looked up from germline, CDR1 is SGHDT and CDR2 is YYEEEE. Deletions cut 4 bases from V and 2 bases from J, with 9 bases between. CDR3 DNA sequence: TGTGCCAGCAGCACGACTGAGAACTATGGCTACACCTTC. Protein sequence: CASSTTENYGYTF.

A single count supports this clone. The CDR3 spells CASGRGGGTTQPQHF. The DNA for the CDR3 is TGTGCCAGCGGCAGGGGTGGGGGGACTACTCAGCCCCAGCATTTT. This sequence joins TRBV27 and TRBJ1-5, with a weak D call TRBD1 (6 bases). The ends were cut back, 8 bases at V and 6 bases at J, with 20 bases in the middle. There are 15 residues in the CDR3. Germline values: CDR1 MNHEY, CDR2 SMNVEV (reference sequence).

V gene TRBV28 combines with J gene TRBJ2-7, with TRBD2 identical over 10 bases. The CDR3 contains 17 residues. Looked up from germline, CDR1 is MDHEN and CDR2 is SYDVKM. The V and J ends lost 6 bases and 3 bases, in that order; junction bases with no gene match: 14. In DNA form, the CDR3 reads TGTGCCAGCAGACTTAGCTCTCTGGCTAGCGGGAGCTACGAGCAGTACTTC. Its protein is CASRLSSLASGSYEQYF.

This clone came up a few times. The chain employs TRBV2 and TRBJ1-2; D not certain. Germline values: CDR1 SNHLY, CDR2 FYNNEI. The CDR3 spans 11 residues. Trimming shortened V by 4 bases and J by 6 bases, and 6 bases separated the two germline ends. The CDR3 region is CASSAEDGYTF. CDR3 coding DNA: TGTGCCAGCAGTGCCGAGGATGGCTACACCTTC.

The chain is built from TRBV10-3 and TRBJ1-2; TRBD1 agrees at 8 bases. Germline assignment: CDR1 ENHRY and CDR2 SYGVKD. V was pared by 7 bases and J by 6 bases, with 10 bases of the junction left unmatched. This CDR3 has 14 residues. The CDR3 DNA follows: TGTGCCATCACCCCGGGACAGGCCCCAGATGGCTACACCTTC. Protein sequence: CAITPGQAPDGYTF.

The chain uses TRBV6-1 and TRBJ2-5; tentatively, D is TRBD2 (5 bases). Germline values: CDR1 MNHNS, CDR2 SASEGT. V shed 5 bases and J shed 4 bases, with 14 bases lying between them. The CDR3 contains 14 residues. The CDR3 sequence: CASSLGGRVETQYF. For the CDR3, the DNA is TGTGCCAGCAGTTTAGGAGGTCGGGTAGAGACCCAGTACTTC.

This clone was recorded once. The V gene is TRBV10-3, the J gene TRBJ2-3; 9 bases map to TRBD2. V was pared by 5 bases and J by 4 bases, with 4 bases of the junction left unmatched. The CDR3 consists of 14 residues. Germline V gene lookup returns CDR1 ENHRY and CDR2 SYGVKD. The DNA of the CDR3 is TGTGCCATCAGTAGCGGGAGGACCGCAGATACGCAGTATTTT. Translated: CAISSGRTADTQYF.

The chain employs TRBV5-6 and TRBJ1-6; no firm D call. Trimming removed 3 bases from V and 9 bases from J, with 10 bases in between. CDR3 length: 13 amino acids. Germline V gives CDR1 SGHDT, CDR2 YYEEEE. The CDR3 sequence is CASSSLRSSPLHF. In DNA, the CDR3 is TGTGCCAGCAGCTCCCTTCGGAGTTCACCCCTCCACTTT.

The chain couples TRBV7-8 to TRBJ1-3, with unresolved D. Germline CDR1 is SGHVS and CDR2 is FQNEAQ. The germline V and J ends were trimmed by 2 bases and 0 bases, with 11 bases remaining between them. The CDR3 spans 16 residues. This CDR3 reads CASSLRESLSGNTIYF. The CDR3 DNA sequence: TGTGCCAGCAGCTTAAGGGAGTCTCTCTCTGGAAACACCATATATTTT.

The chain uses TRBV6-4 and TRBJ2-5, with 9 bases aligning to TRBD1. Germline CDR1 and CDR2: MRHNA and SNTAGT. Losses at the gene ends were 8 bases for V and 1 base for J; bases not matched to a gene: 14. There are 17 residues in the CDR3. CDR3 sequence reads: CASRWTGAVPLQETQYF. In DNA form, the CDR3 reads TGTGCCAGCCGGTGGACAGGGGCCGTGCCACTCCAAGAGACCCAGTACTTC.

The CDR3 DNA sequence: TGTGCCAGCAGTGATATTAGCGGGGCGAGCTCTGGGGCCAACGTCCTGACTTTC. Its protein is CASSDISGASSGANVLTF. V gene TRBV6-1 combines with J gene TRBJ2-6; 8 bases map to TRBD2. The germline gives CDR1 MNHNS, CDR2 SASEGT. Losses at the gene ends were 3 bases for V and 0 bases for J; bases not matched to a gene: 7. This CDR3 is built from 18 residues.

This clone was observed a handful of times. CDR3 in DNA: TGTGCCAGCGGAAGACTAGCGGGGGAAGAGACCCAGTACTTC. This gives the protein CASGRLAGEETQYF. This chain links TRBV6-5 with TRBJ2-5; 12 nucleotides agree with TRBD2. Germline CDR1 is MNHEY and CDR2 is SVGAGI. J gave up 3 bases and V 8 bases, and 4 bases lay outside the gene matches. The CDR3 has 14 residues.

The rearrangement uses TRBV5-4 and TRBJ2-2, with TRBD2 matching over 10 bases. The V gene's germline CDR1 is SGHNT and CDR2 YYREEE (reference sequence). V was pared by 5 bases and J by 7 bases, with 11 bases of the junction left unmatched. CDR3 length equals 16 residues. The CDR3 DNA is TGTGCCAGCAGTTACGAGCGGGGGGGCTTTAACGGGGAGCTGTTTTTT. Amino acid sequence: CASSYERGGFNGELFF.

The gene calls are TRBV18 and TRBJ1-1; D is perhaps TRBD1 (5 bases). V was shortened by 6 bases and J by 5 bases, with 13 bases between the two germline ends. This CDR3 has 13 amino acids. Germline-derived CDR1 and CDR2 are KGHSH and LQKENI. CDR3 sequence reads: CASSPPTATEAFF. CDR3 DNA: TGTGCCAGCTCCCCTCCGACAGCAACTGAAGCTTTCTTT.

The V and J genes are TRBV25-1 and TRBJ1-1; 7 positions agree with TRBD1. This CDR3 contains 14 residues. V dropped 0 bases and J dropped 6; count of bases not matched to a gene: 4. Germline CDR1 and CDR2: MGHDK and SYGVNS. The CDR3 protein is CASSEYSGQAEAFF. The CDR3 nucleotides read TGTGCCAGCAGTGAATATTCTGGACAGGCTGAAGCTTTCTTT.

This sequence joins TRBV27 and TRBJ2-3, with TRBD2 identical over 9 bases. The CDR3 runs to 15 residues. After removal of 1 base from V and 4 bases from J, the junction contained 3 bases not matched to a gene. Germline V gene data show CDR1 as MNHEY and CDR2 as SMNVEV (reference sequence). The CDR3 here is CASSLFLAGADTQYF. The DNA of the CDR3 is TGTGCCAGCAGTTTATTCTTAGCGGGAGCAGATACGCAGTATTTT.

Concerning this clone: The junction differs from germline at one of its ends, possibly a read error. The V and J genes are TRBV6-1 and TRBJ1-2, with 7 bases matching TRBD1. CDR3 length: 13 residues. Germline loops: CDR1 MNHNS, CDR2 SASEGT. The CDR3 protein is CASREDRVDGYTF. CDR3 coding DNA: TGTGCCAGCAGAGAAGACAGGGTGGATGGCTACACCTTC.

Written as DNA, the CDR3 is TGTGCCAGCAGCTTTTTAAGGGAGTTCGACGAGCAGTACTTC. Residues: CASSFLREFDEQYF. The J gene is TRBJ2-7, the V gene TRBV11-2, with D possibly matching TRBD2 (5 bases). The CDR3 contains 14 residues. Trimming removed 3 bases at V and 5 bases at J, with 14 bases between. CDR1 SGHAT and CDR2 FQNNGV come from the germline V gene.

The chain has TRBV30 and TRBJ1-6; D gene ambiguous. The germline gives CDR1 GTSNPN, CDR2 SVGIG (reference sequence). The V end was cut by 2 bases, the J end by 10 bases, with 12 bases between. CDR3 size: 13 residues. The CDR3 DNA reads TGTGCCTGGAGTTCTGAGGGTGGATCACCCCTCCACTTT. It codes for CAWSSEGGSPLHF.

The chain uses TRBV7-8 and TRBJ2-5; D gene unclear. Per the germline V gene, CDR1 is SGHVS and CDR2 is FQNEAQ. Trimming took off 4 bases at V and 1 base at J, with 10 bases between the two ends. This CDR3 has 14 amino acids. The CDR3: CASSSTVTQETQYF. As DNA, the CDR3 is TGTGCCAGCAGCTCTACAGTAACCCAAGAGACCCAGTACTTC.

The chain recombines TRBV28 with TRBJ1-2; the match to TRBD1 covers 8 bases. The CDR3 is 13 residues long. Trimming took 6 bases from V and 4 from J; bases not matched to a gene: 4. The germline V gene has CDR1 MDHEN and CDR2 SYDVKM. The CDR3 loop reads CASRSGGGYGYTF. Written as DNA, the CDR3 is TGTGCCAGCAGATCAGGGGGCGGCTATGGCTACACCTTC.